The 20 T cell receptor beta chains given below trace back to one sample, sequenced in a study of T cells in Graves' hyperthyroidism and ophthalmopathy. The investigators amplified TCR beta CDR3 regions from RNA transcripts. HTBI primers drove first-round RT-PCR of the TCR CDR3. MiXCR was run by TCRdb on the multiplex PCR reads, yielding one entry per CDR3 protein. Of 300,000 to 450,000 distinct CDR3 sequences listed, more than 20% are singletons. Sample: blood. Receptors originate from a middle-aged man with Graves' hyperthyroidism.

This clonotype was observed a handful of times. The V gene is TRBV9, the J gene TRBJ2-1, with unresolved D. The CDR3 loop spans 13 amino acids. From germline, CDR1 is SGDLS and CDR2 YYNGEE. Trimming cost V 3 bases and J 6 bases, with 10 bases left between them. The CDR3 DNA reads TGTGCCAGCAGCGCTCACGACCCCAATGAGCAGTTCTTC. Translating gives CASSAHDPNEQFF.

Ten or more counts support this clonotype. The chain joins TRBV7-9 to TRBJ2-7; D perhaps matches TRBD1 (6 bases). Germline values: CDR1 SEHNR, CDR2 FQNEAQ (reference sequence). The CDR3 has 16 residues. Deletions cut 3 bases from V and 0 bases from J, with 15 bases between. CDR3: CASSFPSTGNSYEQYF. CDR3 DNA sequence: TGTGCCAGCAGCTTCCCCTCGACAGGAAACTCCTACGAGCAGTACTTC.

The gene calls are TRBV5-1 and TRBJ2-6, with 7 positions matching TRBD1. V shed 1 base and J 2 bases; nucleotides not matched to a gene: 0. This CDR3 region has 15 residues. Germline lookup yields CDR1 SGHRS and CDR2 YFSETQ. The CDR3 DNA reads TGCGCCAGCAGCTTGACAGGGGCTGGGGCCAACGTCCTGACTTTC. Its translation is CASSLTGAGANVLTF.

V and J are TRBV27 and TRBJ2-1, with TRBD2 identical over 12 bases. Germline loops: CDR1 MNHEY, CDR2 SMNVEV (reference sequence). The V segment lost 5 bases and the J segment 8 bases; nucleotides outside the gene matches: 7. The CDR3 is made up of 15 amino acids. This chain's CDR3 is CASSQVASGRDEQFF. The CDR3 bases are TGTGCCAGCAGTCAAGTTGCTAGCGGGAGGGATGAGCAGTTCTTC.

Many counts were recorded for this clonotype. The chain recombines TRBV12-3 or TRBV12-4 with TRBJ2-7; possibly TRBD2 for D (6 bases). Trimming cost V 7 bases and J 5 bases, with 18 bases left between them. CDR3 size: 14 residues. CDR3 region: CASTLGLAFNEQYF. As DNA, the CDR3 is TGTGCCAGCACCCTGGGACTGGCTTTCAACGAGCAGTACTTC.

This clonotype has a count of ten or more. V usage is TRBV6-1 and J usage is TRBJ2-1, with 10 nucleotides matching TRBD2. The CDR3 has 20 amino acids. With V trimmed by 6 bases and J by 0 bases, 17 bases remained unmatched. Germline CDR1 MNHNS, CDR2 SASEGT. This CDR3 reads CASSKDQKFSGRNSYNEQFF. For the CDR3, the DNA is TGTGCCAGCAGCAAAGACCAAAAATTTAGCGGGAGGAACTCCTACAATGAGCAGTTCTTC.

This chain links TRBV11-2 with TRBJ2-3; no clear D gene. The germline CDR1 and CDR2 sequences are SGHAT and FQNNGV. Trimming took off 1 base at V and 7 bases at J, with 9 bases between the two ends. The length of the CDR3 is 13 residues. The CDR3 is CASSLGVDNTQYF. The CDR3 DNA reads TGTGCCAGCAGCTTAGGAGTCGATAATACGCAGTATTTT. Full variable domain (rest looked up from reference TRBV11-2 and TRBJ2-3): EAGVAQSPRYKIIEKRQSVAFWCNPISGHATLYWYQQILGQGPKLLIQFQNNGVVDDSQLPKDRFSAERLKGVDSTLKIQPAKLEDSAVYLCASSLGVDNTQYFGPGTRLTVL.

CDR3 residues: CAGSHIRTDTQYF. CDR3 coding DNA: TGTGCGGGCAGCCATATTAGAACGGATACGCAGTATTTT. V is TRBV3-1 and J is TRBJ2-3, with unresolved D. Looked up from germline, CDR1 is LGHDT and CDR2 is YNNKEL (reference sequence). This CDR3 has 13 amino acids.

This clonotype was counted a single time. The rearrangement links TRBV11-3 to TRBJ1-5, with D uncertain. Looked up from germline, CDR1 is SGHNT and CDR2 is YENEEA. This CDR3 has 15 residues. V lost 3 bases, J lost 5 bases, and 14 bases lay in between. CDR3 DNA sequence: TGTGCCAGCAGCTTGGATGGCAGGAGCGATCAGCCCCAGCATTTT. The encoded protein is CASSLDGRSDQPQHF. The full variable domain, its missing parts supplied by reference TRBV11-3 and TRBJ1-5, is EAGVVQSPRYKIIEKKQPVAFWCNPISGHNTLYWYLQNLGQGPELLIRYENEEAVDDSQLPKDRFSAERLKGVDSTLKIQPAELGDSAVYLCASSLDGRSDQPQHFGDGTRLSIL.

The chain links TRBV9 to TRBJ1-1, with D possibly being TRBD1 (5 bases). Germline CDR1 reads SGDLS; CDR2 reads YYNGEE. The CDR3 loop spans 13 amino acids. Between the trimmed V and J ends, which lost 2 bases and 2 bases, there was a span of 7 bases. CDR3 in DNA: TGTGCCAGCAGCGTCGACAGAAACACTGAAGCTTTCTTT. This translates into CASSVDRNTEAFF. The whole variable domain, remainder taken from reference TRBV9 and TRBJ1-1, is DSGVTQTPKHLITATGQRVTLRCSPRSGDLSVYWYQQSLDQGLQFLIQYYNGEERAKGNILERFSAQQFPDLHSELNLSSLELGDSALYFCASSVDRNTEAFFGQGTRLTVV.

This clonotype was observed a few times. J is TRBJ2-7 and V is TRBV12-3 or TRBV12-4; TRBD1 aligns across 9 bases. The V segment lost 2 bases and the J segment 7 bases; nucleotides outside the gene matches: 6. The CDR3 totals 14 residues. CDR3 nucleotides: TGTGCCAGCAGTTTAAAGGGGACAGGGATTGAGCAGTACTTC. Its protein is CASSLKGTGIEQYF.

This clonotype was detected once. CDR3 DNA sequence: TGTGCCAGCAGTCCTACAGGGTCGGGCACTAATGAAAAACTGTTTTTT. Its translation is CASSPTGSGTNEKLFF. The chain has TRBV12-3 or TRBV12-4 and TRBJ1-4, with D perhaps matching TRBD1 (6 bases). CDR3 length equals 16 residues. The germline V and J ends were trimmed by 5 bases and 2 bases, with 15 bases remaining between them.

V and J are TRBV19 and TRBJ2-4; a possible D gene is TRBD2 (6 bases). The V gene's germline CDR1 is LNHDA and CDR2 SQIVND (reference sequence). The germline V and J ends were trimmed by 3 bases and 6 bases, with 15 bases remaining between them. The CDR3 runs 15 residues. The CDR3: CASSILAGGLNIQYF. In DNA, the CDR3 is TGTGCCAGTAGTATTTTGGCTGGAGGGTTAAACATTCAGTACTTC. The complete variable domain, with remaining parts taken from reference TRBV19 and TRBJ2-4, reads DGGITQSPKYLFRKEGQNVTLSCEQNLNHDAMYWYRQDPGQGLRLIYYSQIVNDFQKGDIAEGYSVSREKKESFPLTVTSAQKNPTAFYLCASSILAGGLNIQYFGAGTRLSVL.

This clonotype was picked up many times. In DNA, the CDR3 is TGTGCCAGCAGTTCTGAGCGTACCTACAATGAGCAGTTCTTC. Encoded protein: CASSSERTYNEQFF. The chain recombines TRBV27 with TRBJ2-1; D remains unclear. The length of the CDR3 is 14 residues. V shed 4 bases and J shed 2 bases, with 9 bases lying between them. Germline CDR1 and CDR2: MNHEY and SMNVEV (reference sequence).

The chain couples TRBV7-3 to TRBJ1-2; D is perhaps TRBD1 (5 bases). CDR3 size: 14 residues. V was pared by 2 bases and J by 3 bases, with 10 bases between. Germline V gene lookup returns CDR1 SGHTA and CDR2 FQGTGA. The CDR3 loop is CASSLDSSYYGYTF. The CDR3 nucleotides are TGTGCCAGCAGCTTAGACAGTAGCTACTATGGCTACACCTTC.

This clonotype was recorded many times. J is TRBJ2-7 and V is TRBV7-2; D may be TRBD1 (7 bases). The V end lost 1 base, the J end lost 3 bases, and 13 bases lay between the germline ends. CDR1 and CDR2 (germline): SGHTA, FQGNSA. This CDR3 is 15 amino acids long. The DNA for the CDR3 is TGTGCCAGCAGCTTAGAGGCAGGGGGAGGCTACGAGCAGTACTTC. Protein product: CASSLEAGGGYEQYF.

This clonotype was detected ten times or more. This chain links TRBV20-1 with TRBJ1-5; tentative D call: TRBD1 (5 bases). Germline lookup yields CDR1 DFQATT and CDR2 SNEGSKA (reference sequence). This CDR3 contains 15 residues. The V and J ends lost 3 bases and 3 bases respectively, with 15 bases between them. The CDR3 coding sequence is TGCAGTGCTAGCCCGTCGGGGGGAATCAATCAGCCCCAGCATTTT. It specifies CSASPSGGINQPQHF.

This clonotype was recorded many times. This sequence joins TRBV12-3 or TRBV12-4 and TRBJ2-5; TRBD2 matches 15 bases. V lost 3 bases, J lost 4 bases, and 9 bases stayed unmatched. The CDR3 is 18 amino acids. In nucleotides, the CDR3 is TGTGCCAGCAGTTTCTGGGGACTAGCGGGAGGTGGGCGAGAGACCCAGTACTTC. The encoded protein is CASSFWGLAGGGRETQYF.

The table lists this clonotype with many counts. DNA for the CDR3: TGTGCCAGCAGCAAACAAGCAGGGCAGACTGAAGCTTTCTTT. Its translation: CASSKQAGQTEAFF. V and J are TRBV7-9 and TRBJ1-1, with a tentative D call TRBD1 (5 bases). The V gene's germline CDR1 is SEHNR and CDR2 FQNEAQ (reference sequence). The CDR3 consists of 14 residues. V lost 5 bases and J 5 bases, leaving 15 bases between the germline ends.

The genes are TRBV4-1 and TRBJ2-1; 7 bases fit TRBD2. This CDR3 spans 16 amino acids. V trimming: 4 bases; J trimming: 2 bases; junction bases outside the gene matches: 8. CDR1 is MGHRA, CDR2 YSYEKL, per germline. The CDR3 sequence is CASSLSGPRTYNEQFF. In DNA, the CDR3 is TGCGCCAGCAGCCTTAGCGGGCCCCGGACCTACAATGAGCAGTTCTTC.